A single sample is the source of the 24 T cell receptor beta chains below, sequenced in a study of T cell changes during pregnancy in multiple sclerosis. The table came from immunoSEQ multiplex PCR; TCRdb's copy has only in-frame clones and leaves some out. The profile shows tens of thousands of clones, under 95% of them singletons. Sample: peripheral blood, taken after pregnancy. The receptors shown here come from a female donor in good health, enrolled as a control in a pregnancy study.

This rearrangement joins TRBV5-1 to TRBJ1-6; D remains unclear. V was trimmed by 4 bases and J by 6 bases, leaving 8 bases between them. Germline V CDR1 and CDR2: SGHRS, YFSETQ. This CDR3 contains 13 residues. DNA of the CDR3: TGCGCCAGCAGCCCGGGTCCTAATTCACCCCTCCACTTT. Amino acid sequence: CASSPGPNSPLHF.

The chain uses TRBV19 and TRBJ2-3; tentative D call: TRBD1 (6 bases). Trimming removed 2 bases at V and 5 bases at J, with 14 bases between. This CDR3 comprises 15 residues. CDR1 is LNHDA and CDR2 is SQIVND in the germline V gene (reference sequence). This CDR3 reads CASSIRPGAEDTQYF. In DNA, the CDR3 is TGTGCCAGTAGTATACGGCCAGGGGCGGAAGATACGCAGTATTTT.

CDR3 in amino acids: CASSQEEGVPYEQYF. Here the CDR3 DNA reads TGTGCCAGCAGCCAAGAGGAAGGGGTACCCTACGAGCAGTACTTC. This chain connects TRBV4-2 to TRBJ2-7; TRBD1 might be the D (5 bases). With 0 bases removed from V and 2 bases from J, the gap between germline ends came to 11 bases. The CDR3 loop spans 15 amino acids. Germline V CDR1 and CDR2: LGHNA, YNFKEQ.

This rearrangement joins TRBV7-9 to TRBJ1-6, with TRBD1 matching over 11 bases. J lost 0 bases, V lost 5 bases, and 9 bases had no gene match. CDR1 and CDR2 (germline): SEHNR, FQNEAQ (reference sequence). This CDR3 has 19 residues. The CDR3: CASSPERTGGLSYNSPLHF. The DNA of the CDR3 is TGTGCCAGCAGCCCGGAGCGGACAGGGGGCCTCTCCTATAATTCACCCCTCCACTTT.

The CDR3 DNA follows: TGTGCCAGCAGTTACTCTATGGAGAGGGTAACTGAAAAACTGTTTTTT. It translates to CASSYSMERVTEKLFF. The V call is TRBV6-6, the J call TRBJ1-4; D ambiguous. The CDR3 runs 16 residues. The V end was cut by 0 bases, the J end by 7 bases, with 15 bases between. Germline CDR1 is MNHNY and CDR2 is SVGAGI (reference sequence).

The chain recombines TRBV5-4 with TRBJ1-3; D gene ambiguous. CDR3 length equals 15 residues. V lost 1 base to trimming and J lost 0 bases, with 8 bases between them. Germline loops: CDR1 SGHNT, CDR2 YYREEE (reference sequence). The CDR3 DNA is TGTGCCAGCAGCTTGAACAGCCACTCTGGAAACACCATATATTTT. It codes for CASSLNSHSGNTIYF.

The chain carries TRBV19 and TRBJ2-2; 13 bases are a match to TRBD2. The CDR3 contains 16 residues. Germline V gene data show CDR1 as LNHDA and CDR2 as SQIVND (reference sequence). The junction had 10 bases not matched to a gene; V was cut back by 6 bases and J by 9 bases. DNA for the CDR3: TGTGCCAGTAGCGATCACACTAGCGGGGGGGCCCGGGAGCTGTTTTTT. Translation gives CASSDHTSGGARELFF.

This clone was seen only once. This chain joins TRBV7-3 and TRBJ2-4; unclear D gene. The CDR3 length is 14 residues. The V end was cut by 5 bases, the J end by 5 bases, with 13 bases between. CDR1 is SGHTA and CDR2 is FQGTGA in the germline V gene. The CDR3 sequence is CASSPNAVQNIQYF. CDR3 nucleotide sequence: TGTGCCAGCAGCCCGAATGCGGTCCAAAACATTCAGTACTTC.

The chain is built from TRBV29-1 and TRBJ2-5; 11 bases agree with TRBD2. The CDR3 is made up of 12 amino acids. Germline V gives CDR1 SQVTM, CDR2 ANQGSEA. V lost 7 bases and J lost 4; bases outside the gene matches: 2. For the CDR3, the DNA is TGCAGCGCTCTAGCGGGGGGAGAGACCCAGTACTTC. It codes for CSALAGGETQYF.

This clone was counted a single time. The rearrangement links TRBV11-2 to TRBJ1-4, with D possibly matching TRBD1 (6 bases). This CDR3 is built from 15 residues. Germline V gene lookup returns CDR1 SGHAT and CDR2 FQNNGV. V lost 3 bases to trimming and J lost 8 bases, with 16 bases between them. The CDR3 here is CASSLRGQSGEKLFF. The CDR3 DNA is TGTGCCAGCAGCTTGAGAGGACAGTCCGGGGAAAAACTGTTTTTT.

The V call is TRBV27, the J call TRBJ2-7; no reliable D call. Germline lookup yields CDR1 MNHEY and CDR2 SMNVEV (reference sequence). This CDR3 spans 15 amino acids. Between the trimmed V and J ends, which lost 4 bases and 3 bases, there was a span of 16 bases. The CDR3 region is CASSSSRVTLYEQYF. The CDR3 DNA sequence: TGTGCCAGCAGTTCCTCTAGAGTTACCCTCTACGAGCAGTACTTC.

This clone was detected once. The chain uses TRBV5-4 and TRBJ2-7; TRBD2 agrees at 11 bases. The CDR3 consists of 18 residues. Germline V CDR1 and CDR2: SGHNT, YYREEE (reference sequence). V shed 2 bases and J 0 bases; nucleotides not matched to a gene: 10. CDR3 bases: TGTGCCAGCAGCTTTGAGGGGGGACTAGCGGAAAGCTCCTACGAGCAGTACTTC. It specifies CASSFEGGLAESSYEQYF.

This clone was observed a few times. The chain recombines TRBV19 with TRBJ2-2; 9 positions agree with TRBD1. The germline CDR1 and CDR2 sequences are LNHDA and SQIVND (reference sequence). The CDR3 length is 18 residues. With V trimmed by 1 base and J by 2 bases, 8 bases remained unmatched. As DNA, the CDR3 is TGTGCCAGTAGTATAGTCCGGGACAGGGTATTTAACACCGGGGAGCTGTTTTTT. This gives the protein CASSIVRDRVFNTGELFF.

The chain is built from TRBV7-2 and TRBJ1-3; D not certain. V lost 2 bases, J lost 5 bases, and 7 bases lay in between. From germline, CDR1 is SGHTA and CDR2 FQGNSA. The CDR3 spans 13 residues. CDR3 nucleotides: TGTGCCAGCAGCTTAAACAGTCGAAACACCATATATTTT. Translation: CASSLNSRNTIYF.

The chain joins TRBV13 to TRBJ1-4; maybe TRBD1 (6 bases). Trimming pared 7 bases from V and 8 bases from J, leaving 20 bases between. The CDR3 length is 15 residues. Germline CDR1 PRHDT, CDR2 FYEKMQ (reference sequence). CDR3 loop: CASTSRGREGEKLFF. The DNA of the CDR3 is TGTGCCAGCACCTCCAGGGGCAGGGAGGGCGAAAAACTGTTTTTT.

The CDR3 spells CASSLDRVGQPQHF. Here the CDR3 DNA reads TGTGCCAGCAGTCTGGACAGGGTAGGGCAGCCCCAGCATTTT. This sequence joins TRBV6-5 and TRBJ1-5, with 8 positions matching TRBD1. Trimming at V came to 5 bases and at J to 7 bases, leaving 7 bases not matched to a gene. The CDR3 totals 14 residues. From germline, CDR1 is MNHEY and CDR2 SVGAGI.

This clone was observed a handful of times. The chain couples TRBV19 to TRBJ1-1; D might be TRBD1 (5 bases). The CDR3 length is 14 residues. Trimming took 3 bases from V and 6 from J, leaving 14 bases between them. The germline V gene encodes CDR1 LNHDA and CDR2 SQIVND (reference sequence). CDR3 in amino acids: CASSIRTLGAEAFF. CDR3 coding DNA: TGTGCCAGTAGTATCAGGACCCTAGGGGCTGAAGCTTTCTTT.

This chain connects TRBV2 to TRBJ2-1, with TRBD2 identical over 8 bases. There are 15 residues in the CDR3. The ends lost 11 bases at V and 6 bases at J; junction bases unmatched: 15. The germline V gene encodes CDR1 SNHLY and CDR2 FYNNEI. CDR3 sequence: CACHLGAGAFNEQFF. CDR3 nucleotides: TGTGCCTGCCACTTGGGAGCGGGGGCCTTCAATGAGCAGTTCTTC.

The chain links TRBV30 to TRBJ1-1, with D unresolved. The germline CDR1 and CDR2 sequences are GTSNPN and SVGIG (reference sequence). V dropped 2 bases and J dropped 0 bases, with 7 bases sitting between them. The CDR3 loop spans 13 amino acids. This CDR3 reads CAWSLRVNTEAFF. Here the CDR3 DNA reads TGTGCCTGGAGTTTACGGGTGAACACTGAAGCTTTCTTT.

The CDR3 nucleotides are TGTGCCAGCAGCGTAGAGGGGGCCAAAAACATTCAGTACTTC. Translation: CASSVEGAKNIQYF. This chain joins TRBV9 and TRBJ2-4; weak D call: TRBD1 (5 bases). This CDR3 is built from 14 residues. Germline CDR1 and CDR2: SGDLS and YYNGEE. The ends were cut back, 0 bases at V and 1 base at J, with 5 bases in the middle. Variable domain in full (rest from reference TRBV9 and TRBJ2-4): DSGVTQTPKHLITATGQRVTLRCSPRSGDLSVYWYQQSLDQGLQFLIQYYNGEERAKGNILERFSAQQFPDLHSELNLSSLELGDSALYFCASSVEGAKNIQYFGAGTRLSVL.

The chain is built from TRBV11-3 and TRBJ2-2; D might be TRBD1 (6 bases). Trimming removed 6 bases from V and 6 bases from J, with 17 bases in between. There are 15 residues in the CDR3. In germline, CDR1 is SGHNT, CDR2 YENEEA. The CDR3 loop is CASRKGRDKAGELFF. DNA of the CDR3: TGTGCCAGCAGAAAAGGAAGGGACAAGGCCGGGGAGCTGTTTTTT.

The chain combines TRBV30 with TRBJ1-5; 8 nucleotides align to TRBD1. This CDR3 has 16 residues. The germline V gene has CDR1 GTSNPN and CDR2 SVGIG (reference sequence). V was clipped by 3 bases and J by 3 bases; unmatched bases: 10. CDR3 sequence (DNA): TGTGCCTGGAGCATCGCAGGGGGCTTGAACAATCAGCCCCAGCATTTT. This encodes CAWSIAGGLNNQPQHF.

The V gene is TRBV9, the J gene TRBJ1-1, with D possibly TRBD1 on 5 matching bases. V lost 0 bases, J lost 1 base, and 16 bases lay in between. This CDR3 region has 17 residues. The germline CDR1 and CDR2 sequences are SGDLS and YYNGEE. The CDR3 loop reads CASSVGDEGLRNTEAFF. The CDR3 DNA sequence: TGTGCCAGCAGCGTAGGGGACGAAGGACTAAGGAACACTGAAGCTTTCTTT.

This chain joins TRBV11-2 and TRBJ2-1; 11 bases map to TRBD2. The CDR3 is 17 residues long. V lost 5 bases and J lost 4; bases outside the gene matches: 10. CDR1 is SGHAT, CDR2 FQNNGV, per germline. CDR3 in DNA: TGTGCCAGCAGCCCCCCCCTCGGGACTAGCGGTTACAATGAGCAGTTCTTC. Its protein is CASSPPLGTSGYNEQFF. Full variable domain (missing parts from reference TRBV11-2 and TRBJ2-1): EAGVAQSPRYKIIEKRQSVAFWCNPISGHATLYWYQQILGQGPKLLIQFQNNGVVDDSQLPKDRFSAERLKGVDSTLKIQPAKLEDSAVYLCASSPPLGTSGYNEQFFGPGTRLTVL.